Listed below are T cell receptor beta chains from one sample, sequenced in a study of Ad26.COV2.S vaccination and SARS-CoV-2 variants. Profiled with immunoSEQ multiplex PCR; TCRdb holds only in-frame clones, not every one. Among around 100,000 clones listed, less than 85% were seen once. The input for sequencing was peripheral blood, taken after recovery from COVID-19. The receptors were sampled from a human donor who had recovered from COVID-19. CDR3s leave out the opening cysteine and the closing phenylalanine or tryptophan.

ASSLGFQYEQY	TRBV28	TRBJ2-7
ASSIYLNSPNQPQH	TRBV19	TRBJ1-5
ATQGARGNIQY	TRBV19	TRBJ2-4
ASSQDRMGLAITYEQY	TRBV4-3	TRBJ2-7
ASSPNPSGSNTDTQY	TRBV5-1	TRBJ2-3
ASSSSSGNTEAF	TRBV5-1	TRBJ1-1
ASSEGGWLY	TRBV25-1	TRBJ2-7
ASTFRGISARNTIY	TRBV11-3	TRBJ1-3
ASGGDRQITGELF	TRBV12-5	TRBJ2-2
ASSAGQSPNEKLF	TRBV9	TRBJ1-4
ASSWGENTEAF	TRBV27	TRBJ1-1
ASSLYRGTEAF	TRBV4-3	TRBJ1-1
ASSPLAESSYNEQF	TRBV4-1	TRBJ2-1
ASSRSRGGYT	TRBV6-2/TRBV6-3	TRBJ1-2
ASSSPGTGSEKLF	TRBV28	TRBJ1-4
ASSFLRAGDRNEQF	TRBV27	TRBJ2-1